A selection of T cell receptor beta chains follows, all from one sample in a study of OX40 agonist ivuxolimab in advanced cancers. Some clones are missing from TCRdb's copy, which holds only in-frame ones; the method was immunoSEQ multiplex PCR. The table shows about 86,000 clones, with 91% occurring only once. The sample was CD4+ or CD8+ T cells sorted from blood, taken in a trial of the OX40 agonist ivuxolimab. The receptors were sampled from an adult with an advanced solid tumor such as melanoma, head and neck, liver or kidney cancer. The CDR3 runs from the conserved cysteine through the conserved F or W. D genes are given only for firm matches.

TRBJ2-1,.,TRBV5-1,TGCGCCAGCAGCTTGGGGGGGAATGAGCAGTTCTTC,CASSLGGNEQFF
TRBJ1-4,.,TRBV30,TGTGCCTGGAGTGTACCTGGGGCCCCCAATGAAAAACTGTTTTTT,CAWSVPGAPNEKLFF
TRBJ1-1,.,TRBV18,TGTGCCAGCTCACAATACGACCCTGAAGCTTTCTTT,CASSQYDPEAFF
TRBJ1-2,.,TRBV9,TGTGCCAGCAGCGTACAGGGAGGTGGCTACACCTTC,CASSVQGGGYTF
TRBJ2-2,.,TRBV10-3,TGTGCCATCAGTGAGTCAGGACGGGAGTATACCGGGGAGCTGTTTTTT,CAISESGREYTGELFF
TRBJ2-7,.,TRBV21-1,TGTGCCAGCAGCAAGGGGGGGCAGGGCTACGAGCAGTACTTC,CASSKGGQGYEQYF
TRBJ2-1,.,TRBV2,TGTGCCAGCAGTGACCGCTCGAGAAATGAGCAGTTCTTC,CASSDRSRNEQFF
TRBJ1-1,.,TRBV7-8,TGTGCCAGCAGCTTAGCGCCGGCAGGGAGGTACACTGAAGCTTTCTTT,CASSLAPAGRYTEAFF
TRBJ2-2,.,TRBV7-6,TGTGCCAGCAGCTTATACACCGGGGAGCTGTTTTTT,CASSLYTGELFF
TRBJ1-1,.,TRBV7-2,TGTGCCAGCAGCTTAGTACGGGCGAACACTGAAGCTTTCTTT,CASSLVRANTEAFF